The present entry profiles one TCR beta chain with its context. Its antigen is still unknown. This specimen comes from a study of T cells in women clearing cervical HPV infection listed by TCRdb under 2018. Notes on the research overall: The cases were approximately 23 women with histologically confirmed HPV16-related CIN3 or worse, and 2 of those women had invasive cancers. The 20 to 25 controls were women who cleared a single incident HPV16 infection within 12 months without developing precancer or cancer. Blood from cases was drawn at the visit where the lesion was first identified, while blood from controls was drawn once the infection was no longer detected. For cases, a median interval of about 140 days, with an interquartile range of 90 to 200 days, was observed between lesion detection and blood sampling. Since HLA typing was available for only a few women, HLA type could not be ruled out as a confounder. The exploratory proof-of-principle case-control study was nested within the Guanacaste HPV Natural History Study in Costa Rica and compared TCR repertoires across cervical HPV16 outcomes. Cases and controls were matched on age within five years and on year of sample collection. Median age was 34 years in cases versus less than 40 in controls, and baseline characteristics did not differ significantly. The parent cohort enrolled 10,049 women aged 18 or older in Guanacaste, Costa Rica, in about 1993 to 1994 and followed the women for approximately seven years. Quality controls consisted of five blinded duplicates per group, for a total of roughly 60 samples made up of approximately 50 participants and roughly ten replicates.

Study-wide conclusions, independent of this receptor: T-cell numbers per sample were unknown, so richness differences could reflect varying T-cell content rather than repertoire biology. Random forest classifiers that combined richness and V gene abundances separated cases from controls with an estimated AUC of less than 0.85. The cross-sectional design could not show whether associations preceded infection or resulted from it; effector/memory subsets and HPV-specific T cells were not isolated. TCR repertoire richness was significantly higher in CIN3+ cases than in controls across sequencing depths, while evenness did not differ.

Every participant had a single incident cervical HPV16 infection, and women with prevalent HPV16 infections were excluded. Cervical HPV DNA was detected by MY09/MY11 PCR, and genotyping was performed by dot-blot hybridization. Approximately 15 mL of heparinized blood were centrifuged, and the buffy coat was split into aliquots, frozen at -30 degrees C, and then kept at -80 degrees C. Genomic DNA was extracted from buffy coat specimens using QIAGEN kits. Using the immunoSEQ assay, multiplex PCR amplified TCR beta CDR3 regions from an average of approximately 1,100 ng of genomic DNA per sample. To correct primer bias, the assay used a complete synthetic TCR repertoire to set an amplification baseline. Amplicons were sequenced on the Illumina platform. For the original study's pipeline: Sequences were error-corrected by clustering with frequency ratios and a modified nearest-neighbor algorithm and were then analyzed in the immunoSEQ Analyzer with IMGT gene definitions. At each rarefaction depth, TCR richness and evenness were averaged across 20 rarefaction repeats, and any sample with fewer sequences than the depth was left out. V, D and J gene relative abundances were compared between groups with Wilcoxon rank sum tests, applying FDR correction. In the blinded duplicates, the intraclass correlation was 95.6% for TCR richness and averaged about 80% across around 70 gene segments. TCRdb's version of the immuneACCESS table is confined to in-frame rearrangements and falls short of the full clone set. An unresolved V gene accounts for under half of the shortfall where checked; the remainder is of unknown origin. Clonal size and the V and J genes are those of that table, whereas D and trimming came from the DNA. This sample's records show about 28,000 clones. The top ten clones comprise 7.5% to 10% of the sample.

Sequenced input: blood buffy coat. The TCR comes from a woman between 18 and 70 years old with a cervical HPV16 infection that either progressed to CIN3+ or cleared (not recorded which).

CDR3 DNA (partial): TGTGCCAGCAGTTTATCCGGGACTAGCGGTTCCTACGAG. Its coded protein is CASSLSGTSGSYE. The whole CDR3 protein reads CASSLSGTSGSYEQYF. The chain is assembled from TRBV6-2 or TRBV6-3 and TRBJ2-7, with TRBD2 identical over 11 junction bases. The read comes to an end 3 residues before the CDR3 does, leaving the germline J gene to fill in the end. V and J are trimmed by 4 bases and 1 base, and the gene matches miss 6 bases of the junction. According to the germline V gene, CDR1 reads MNHEY and CDR2 reads SVGEGT. The CDR3 runs 16 residues from the cysteine to the phenylalanine. The DNA has 39 bases, all within the CDR3, and is read from base 1.